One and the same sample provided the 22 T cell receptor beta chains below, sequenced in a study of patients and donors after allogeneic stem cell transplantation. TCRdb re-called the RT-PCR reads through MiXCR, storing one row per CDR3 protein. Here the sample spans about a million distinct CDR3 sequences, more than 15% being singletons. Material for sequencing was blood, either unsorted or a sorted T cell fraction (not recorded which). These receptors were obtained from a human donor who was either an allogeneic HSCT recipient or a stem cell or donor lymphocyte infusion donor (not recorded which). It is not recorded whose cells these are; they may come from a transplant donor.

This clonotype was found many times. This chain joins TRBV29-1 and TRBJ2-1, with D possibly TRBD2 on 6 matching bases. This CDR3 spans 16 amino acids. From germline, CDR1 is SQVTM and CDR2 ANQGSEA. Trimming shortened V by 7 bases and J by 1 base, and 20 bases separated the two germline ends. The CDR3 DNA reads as TGCAGCGCAGGTCGGTACGGGAGTCTATCCTACAATGAGCAGTTCTTC. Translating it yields CSAGRYGSLSYNEQFF.

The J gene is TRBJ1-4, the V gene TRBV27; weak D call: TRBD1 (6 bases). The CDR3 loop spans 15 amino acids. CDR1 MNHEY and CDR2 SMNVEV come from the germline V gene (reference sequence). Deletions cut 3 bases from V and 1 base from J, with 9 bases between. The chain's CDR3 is CASSFQGRTNEKLFF. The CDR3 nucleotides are TGTGCCAGCAGTTTTCAGGGGAGAACTAATGAAAAACTGTTTTTT.

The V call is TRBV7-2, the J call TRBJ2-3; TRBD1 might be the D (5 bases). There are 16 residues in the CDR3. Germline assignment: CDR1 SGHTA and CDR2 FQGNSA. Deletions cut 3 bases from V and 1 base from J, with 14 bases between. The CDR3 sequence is CASSFDSSPRTDTQYF. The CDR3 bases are TGTGCCAGCAGCTTTGACAGTTCTCCTCGCACAGATACGCAGTATTTT.

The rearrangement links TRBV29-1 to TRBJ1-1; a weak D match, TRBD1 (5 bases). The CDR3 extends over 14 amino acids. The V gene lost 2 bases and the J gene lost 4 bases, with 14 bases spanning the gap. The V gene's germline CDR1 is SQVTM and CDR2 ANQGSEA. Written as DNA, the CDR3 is TGCAGCGTTGAACAGGGTAGCCTAGGCACTGAAGCTTTCTTT. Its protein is CSVEQGSLGTEAFF.

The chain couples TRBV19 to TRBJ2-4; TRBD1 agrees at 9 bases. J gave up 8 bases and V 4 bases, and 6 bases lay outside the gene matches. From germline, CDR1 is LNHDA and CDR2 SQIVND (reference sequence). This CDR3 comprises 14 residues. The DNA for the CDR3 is TGTGCCAGTAGTAACAGGGGGCTATTGGACATTCAGTACTTC. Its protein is CASSNRGLLDIQYF. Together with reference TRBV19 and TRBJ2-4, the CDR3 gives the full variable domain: DGGITQSPKYLFRKEGQNVTLSCEQNLNHDAMYWYRQDPGQGLRLIYYSQIVNDFQKGDIAEGYSVSREKKESFPLTVTSAQKNPTAFYLCASSNRGLLDIQYFGAGTRLSVL.

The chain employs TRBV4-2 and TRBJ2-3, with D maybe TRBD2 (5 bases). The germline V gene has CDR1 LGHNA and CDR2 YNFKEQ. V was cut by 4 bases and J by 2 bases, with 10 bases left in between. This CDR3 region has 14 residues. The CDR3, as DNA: TGTGCCAGCAGCCCTTTAGCGAACACAGATACGCAGTATTTT. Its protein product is CASSPLANTDTQYF.

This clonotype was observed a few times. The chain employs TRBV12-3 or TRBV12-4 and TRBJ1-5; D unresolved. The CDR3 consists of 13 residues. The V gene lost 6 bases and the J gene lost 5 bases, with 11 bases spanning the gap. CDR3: CASRRAVHQPQHF. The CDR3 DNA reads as TGTGCCAGCAGGCGGGCTGTCCATCAGCCCCAGCATTTT.

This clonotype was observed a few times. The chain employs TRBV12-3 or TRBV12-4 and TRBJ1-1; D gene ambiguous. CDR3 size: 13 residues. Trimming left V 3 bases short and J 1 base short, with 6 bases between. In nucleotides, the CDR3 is TGTGCCAGCAGTTTCGACAAGAACACTGAAGCTTTCTTT. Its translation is CASSFDKNTEAFF.

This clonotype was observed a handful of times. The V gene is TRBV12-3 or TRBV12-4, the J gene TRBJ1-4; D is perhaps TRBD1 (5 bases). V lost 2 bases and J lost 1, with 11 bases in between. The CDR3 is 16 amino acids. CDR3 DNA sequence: TGTGCCAGCAGTTTAAGGCAGGGTAGAACTAATGAAAAACTGTTTTTT. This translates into CASSLRQGRTNEKLFF.

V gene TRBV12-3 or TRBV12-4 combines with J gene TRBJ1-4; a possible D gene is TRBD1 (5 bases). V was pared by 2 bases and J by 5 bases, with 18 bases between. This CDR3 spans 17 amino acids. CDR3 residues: CASSLSIRRAGNEKLFF. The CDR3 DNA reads TGTGCCAGCAGTTTATCTATTCGCCGGGCAGGGAATGAAAAACTGTTTTTT.

The DNA of the CDR3 is TGTGCCAGCAGTTACGTTCCTCTAGCCAAAAACATTCAGTACTTC. It is translated as CASSYVPLAKNIQYF. The rearrangement joins TRBV6-2 or TRBV6-3 to TRBJ2-4; D is unclear. This CDR3 contains 15 residues. CDR1 MNHEY and CDR2 SVGEGT come from the germline V gene. The V end lost 2 bases, the J end lost 0 bases, and 8 bases lay between the germline ends.

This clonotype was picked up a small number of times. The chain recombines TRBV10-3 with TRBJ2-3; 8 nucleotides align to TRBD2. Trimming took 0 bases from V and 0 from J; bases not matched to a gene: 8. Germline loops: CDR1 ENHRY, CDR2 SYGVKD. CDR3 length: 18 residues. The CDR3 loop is CAISESAGGPSSTDTQYF. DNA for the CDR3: TGTGCCATCAGTGAGTCGGCGGGGGGTCCATCTAGCACAGATACGCAGTATTTT.

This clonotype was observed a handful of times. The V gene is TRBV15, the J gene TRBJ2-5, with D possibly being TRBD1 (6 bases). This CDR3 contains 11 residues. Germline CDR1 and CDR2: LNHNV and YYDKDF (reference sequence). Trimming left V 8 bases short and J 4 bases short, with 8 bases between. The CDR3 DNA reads TGTGCCACCGGACAGAGAGAGACCCAGTACTTC. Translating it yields CATGQRETQYF.

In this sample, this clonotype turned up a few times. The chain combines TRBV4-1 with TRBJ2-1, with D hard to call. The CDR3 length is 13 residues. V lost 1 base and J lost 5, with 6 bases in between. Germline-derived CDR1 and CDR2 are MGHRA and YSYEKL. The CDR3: CASSQGSDNEQFF. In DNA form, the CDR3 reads TGCGCCAGCAGCCAAGGGTCCGACAATGAGCAGTTCTTC.

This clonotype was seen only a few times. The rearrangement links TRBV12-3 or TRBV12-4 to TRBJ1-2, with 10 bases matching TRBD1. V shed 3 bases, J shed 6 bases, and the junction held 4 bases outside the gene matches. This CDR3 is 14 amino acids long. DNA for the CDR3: TGTGCCAGCAGTTTCTTGGACAGGGGGAATGGCTACACCTTC. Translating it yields CASSFLDRGNGYTF.

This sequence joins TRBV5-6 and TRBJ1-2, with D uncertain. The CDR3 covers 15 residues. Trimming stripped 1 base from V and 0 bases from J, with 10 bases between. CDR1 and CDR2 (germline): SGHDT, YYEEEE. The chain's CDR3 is CASSLRRISNYGYTF. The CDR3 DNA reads TGTGCCAGCAGCTTGCGTCGGATCTCTAACTATGGCTACACCTTC.

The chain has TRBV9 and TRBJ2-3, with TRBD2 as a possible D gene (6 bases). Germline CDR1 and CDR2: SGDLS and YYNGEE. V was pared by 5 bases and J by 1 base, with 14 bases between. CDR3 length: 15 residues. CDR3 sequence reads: CASSVAASGTDTQYF. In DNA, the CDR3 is TGTGCCAGCAGTGTGGCGGCTAGCGGCACAGATACGCAGTATTTT.

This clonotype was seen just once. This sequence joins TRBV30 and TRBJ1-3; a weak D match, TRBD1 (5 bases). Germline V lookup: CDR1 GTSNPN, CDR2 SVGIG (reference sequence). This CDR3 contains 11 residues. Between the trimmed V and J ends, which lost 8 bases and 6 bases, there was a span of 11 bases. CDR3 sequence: CARGHLNTIYF. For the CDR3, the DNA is TGTGCCCGCGGACATTTAAACACCATATATTTT.

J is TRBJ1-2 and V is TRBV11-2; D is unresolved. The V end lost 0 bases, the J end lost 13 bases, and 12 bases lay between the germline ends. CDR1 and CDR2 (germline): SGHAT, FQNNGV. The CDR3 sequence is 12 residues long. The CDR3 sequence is CASSLDYGVGTF. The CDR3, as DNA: TGTGCCAGCAGCTTAGATTACGGGGTTGGCACCTTC.

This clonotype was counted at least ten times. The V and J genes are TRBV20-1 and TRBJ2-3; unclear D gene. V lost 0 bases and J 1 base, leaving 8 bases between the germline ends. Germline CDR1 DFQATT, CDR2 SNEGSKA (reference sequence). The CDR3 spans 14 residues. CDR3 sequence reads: CSARDGVGTDTQYF. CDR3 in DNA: TGCAGTGCTAGAGATGGGGTCGGCACAGATACGCAGTATTTT.

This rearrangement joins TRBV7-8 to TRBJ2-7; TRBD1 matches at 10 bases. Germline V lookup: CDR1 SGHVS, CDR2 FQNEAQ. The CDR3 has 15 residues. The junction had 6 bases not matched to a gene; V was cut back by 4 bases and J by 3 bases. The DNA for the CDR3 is TGTGCCAGCAGCTCCTCCGGGACAGGGGTCTACGAGCAGTACTTC. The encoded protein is CASSSSGTGVYEQYF.

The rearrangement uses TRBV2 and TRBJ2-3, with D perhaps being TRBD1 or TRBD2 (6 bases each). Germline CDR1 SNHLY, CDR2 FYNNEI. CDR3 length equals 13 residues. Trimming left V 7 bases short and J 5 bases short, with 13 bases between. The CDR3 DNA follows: TGTGCCAGCAAGGGGGGCCTTGGAGATACGCAGTATTTT. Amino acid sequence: CASKGGLGDTQYF.